This T cell receptor beta chain was profiled in a study of early T cells in non-severe SARS-CoV-2 infection. At the level of the study: Sequencing was performed on bulk RNA from unsorted whole blood, leaving chains unpaired.

This clonotype was counted ten times or more. Its antigen is unidentified. Study findings and constraints: Private and CD4 specificities were missed by VDJdb matching, which favored anti-spike CD8 responses.

Individual cDNA molecules were tagged with unique molecular identifiers. TCRdb redid the calling of the 5' RACE reads with MiXCR, one entry per CDR3 protein. The top ten hold around 24% of the sample, which has more than 30,000 distinct CDR3 sequences, roughly 6% seen once. Germline values: CDR1 MDHEN, CDR2 SYDVKM. The CDR3 length is 15 residues. After removal of 4 bases from V and 5 bases from J, the junction contained 5 bases not matched to a gene. The receptor comes from an adult who was a healthcare worker with PCR-confirmed SARS-CoV-2 infection or an uninfected control (not recorded which). Sequenced material: whole blood. V is TRBV28 and J is TRBJ2-7; TRBD2 matches 13 bases. The CDR3 DNA reads TGTGCCAGCAGTTCAGGGACTAGCGGGAAACACGAGCAGTACTTC. Its translation is CASSSGTSGKHEQYF.